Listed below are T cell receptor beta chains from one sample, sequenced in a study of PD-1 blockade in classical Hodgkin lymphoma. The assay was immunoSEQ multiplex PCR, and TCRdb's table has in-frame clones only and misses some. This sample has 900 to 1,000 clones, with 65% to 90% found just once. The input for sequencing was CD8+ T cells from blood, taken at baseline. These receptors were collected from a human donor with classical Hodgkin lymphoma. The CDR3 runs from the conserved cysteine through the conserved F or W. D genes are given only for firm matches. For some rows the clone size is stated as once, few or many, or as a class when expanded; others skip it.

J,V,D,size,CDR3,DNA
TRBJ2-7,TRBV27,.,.,CASSFLRGGIYEQYF,TGTGCCAGCAGTTTCCTCCGCGGAGGGATCTACGAGCAGTACTTC
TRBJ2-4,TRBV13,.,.,CASSSGGRGNIQYF,TGTGCCAGCAGCTCCGGGGGGCGAGGAAACATTCAGTACTTC
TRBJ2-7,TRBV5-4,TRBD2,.,CASSSQPPSGRASHEQYF,TGTGCCAGCAGCTCACAACCCCCTAGCGGGAGGGCATCTCACGAGCAGTACTTC
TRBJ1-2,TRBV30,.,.,CAWGEKGTYGYTF,TGTGCCTGGGGCGAAAAGGGGACCTATGGCTACACCTTC
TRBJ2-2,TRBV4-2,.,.,CASSQESAGELFF,TGTGCCAGCAGCCAAGAATCAGCCGGGGAGCTGTTTTTT
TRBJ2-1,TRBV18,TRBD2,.,CASSPPPLAGGPRTYNEQFF,TGTGCCAGCTCACCTCCCCCCCTAGCGGGAGGGCCCAGAACCTACAATGAGCAGTTCTTC
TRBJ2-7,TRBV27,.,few,CASSYDGPYEQYF,TGTGCCAGCAGTTACGACGGACCCTACGAGCAGTACTTC
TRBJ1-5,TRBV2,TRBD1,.,CASTAPGTGSNQPQHF,TGTGCCAGCACTGCGCCCGGGACAGGGTCCAATCAGCCCCAGCATTTT
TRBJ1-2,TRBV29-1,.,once,CSVEGQPIWHTF,TGCAGCGTTGAAGGACAGCCTATCTGGCACACCTTC
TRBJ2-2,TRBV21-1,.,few,CASSKDVEELAGAGELFF,TGTGCCAGCAGCAAAGACGTAGAAGAGCTAGCGGGAGCCGGGGAGCTGTTTTTT
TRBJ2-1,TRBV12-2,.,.,CASRFGLAGAPSSYNEQFF,TGTGCAAGTCGCTTCGGACTAGCGGGAGCTCCGAGCTCCTACAATGAGCAGTTCTTC
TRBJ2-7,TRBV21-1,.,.,CASSKEGTREDKYEQYF,TGTGCCAGCAGCAAAGAGGGGACGCGGGAGGACAAATACGAGCAGTACTTC
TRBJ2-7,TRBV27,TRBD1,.,CASSFSTGGRYEQYF,TGTGCCAGCAGTTTTTCGACAGGGGGTCGGTACGAGCAGTACTTC
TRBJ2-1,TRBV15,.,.,CATSRGAGHSYNEQFF,TGTGCCACCAGCAGAGGGGCGGGACACTCCTACAATGAGCAGTTCTTC
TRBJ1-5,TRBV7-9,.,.,CASSSSGAGNQPQHF,TGTGCCAGCAGCTCCTCCGGGGCCGGGAATCAGCCCCAGCATTTT
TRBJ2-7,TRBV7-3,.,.,CASSAGPNYEQYF,TGTGCCAGCAGCGCGGGACCGAACTACGAGCAGTACTTC
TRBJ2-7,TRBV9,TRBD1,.,CASSAGTGYEQYF,TGTGCCAGCAGCGCCGGGACAGGCTACGAGCAGTACTTC
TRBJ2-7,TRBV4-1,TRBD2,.,CASSQVLAGGLHEQYF,TGCGCCAGCAGCCAAGTCTTAGCGGGGGGGCTTCACGAGCAGTACTTC
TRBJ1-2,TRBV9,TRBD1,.,CASSVVEGAIDGYTF,TGTGCCAGCAGCGTAGTAGAGGGGGCGATCGACGGCTACACCTTC
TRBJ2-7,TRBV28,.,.,CASRSGTWGGAGEQYF,TGTGCCAGCAGGTCTGGGACTTGGGGGGGGGCGGGCGAGCAGTACTTC
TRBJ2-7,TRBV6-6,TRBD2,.,CASSLRDYYEQYF,TGTGCCAGCAGTCTCCGGGACTACTACGAGCAGTACTTC
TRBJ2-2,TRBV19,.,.,CASSHSGGGELFF,TGTGCCAGTAGTCATTCTGGGGGCGGGGAGCTGTTTTTT
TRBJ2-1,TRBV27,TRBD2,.,CASSKRGLDREQFF,TGTGCCAGCAGTAAAAGGGGACTAGACAGGGAGCAGTTCTTC
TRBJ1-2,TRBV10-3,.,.,CAISESEGEGYGYTF,TGTGCCATCAGTGAGTCGGAGGGGGAGGGCTATGGCTACACCTTC
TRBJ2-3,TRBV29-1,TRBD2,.,CSVDPLAGGGNPDTQYF,TGCAGCGTTGATCCGCTAGCGGGAGGAGGGAATCCAGATACGCAGTATTTT
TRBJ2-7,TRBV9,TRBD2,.,CASSVGLEGNYEQYF,TGTGCCAGCAGCGTTGGACTAGAGGGTAACTACGAGCAGTACTTC
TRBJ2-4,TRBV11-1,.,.,CASSLGRGPKNIQYF,TGTGCCAGCAGCTTAGGACGGGGACCCAAAAACATTCAGTACTTC
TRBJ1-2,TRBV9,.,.,CASSVEGRANYGYTF,TGCGCCAGCAGCGTAGAAGGGCGAGCTAACTATGGCTACACCTTC
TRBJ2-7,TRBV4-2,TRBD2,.,CASSPIAGGLAEQYF,TGTGCCAGCAGCCCTATAGCGGGAGGGCTCGCGGAGCAGTACTTC
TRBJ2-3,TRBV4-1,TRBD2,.,CASSQLAGTEDTQYF,TGCGCCAGCAGCCAGCTAGCGGGTACCGAGGATACGCAGTATTTT
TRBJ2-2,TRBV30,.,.,CAWDHTGELFF,TGTGCCTGGGACCACACCGGGGAGCTGTTTTTT
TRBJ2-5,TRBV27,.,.,CASSLEYRAIQETQYF,TGTGCCAGCAGTTTAGAGTACAGGGCTATTCAAGAGACCCAGTACTTC
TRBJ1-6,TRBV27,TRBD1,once,CASALGTGLWNSPLHF,TGTGCCAGCGCACTAGGGACAGGGTTGTGGAATTCACCCCTCCACTTT
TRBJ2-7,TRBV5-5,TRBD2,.,CASSQTSKGYEQYF,TGTGCCAGCAGCCAGACTAGCAAGGGGTACGAGCAGTACTTC
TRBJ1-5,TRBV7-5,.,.,CASSRQDNQPQHF,TGTGCCAGCAGCCGACAGGACAATCAGCCCCAGCATTTT
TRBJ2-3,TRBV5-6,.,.,CASSLLPSTDTQYF,TGTGCCAGCAGCTTGCTGCCGAGCACAGATACGCAGTATTTT
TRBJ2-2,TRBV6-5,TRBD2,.,CASSYHLAAPGELFF,TGTGCCAGCAGTTACCATCTAGCGGCCCCCGGGGAGCTGTTTTTT
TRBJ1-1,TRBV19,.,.,CASSIVHDTEAFF,TGTGCCAGTAGTATAGTGCACGACACTGAAGCTTTCTTT
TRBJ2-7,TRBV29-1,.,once,CSVEDLQGGFYEQYF,TGCAGCGTTGAAGATCTACAGGGAGGTTTCTACGAGCAGTACTTC
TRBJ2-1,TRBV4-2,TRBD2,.,CASSAGGEVDEQFF,TGTGCCAGCAGCGCGGGGGGTGAAGTAGATGAGCAGTTCTTC
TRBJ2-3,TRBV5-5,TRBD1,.,CASSLGANDRADTQYF,TGTGCCAGCAGCTTGGGAGCCAACGACAGGGCAGATACGCAGTATTTT
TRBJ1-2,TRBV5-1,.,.,CASPPLPVHLGGYTF,TGCGCCAGCCCCCCCCTTCCCGTACACCTAGGTGGCTACACCTTC
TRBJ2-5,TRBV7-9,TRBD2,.,CASSRGLAPLETQYF,TGTGCCAGCAGCCGCGGACTAGCGCCTCTAGAGACCCAGTACTTC
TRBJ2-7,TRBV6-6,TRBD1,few,CASSYRRQGTAYEQYF,TGTGCCAGCAGTTACCGGCGACAGGGAACTGCCTACGAGCAGTACTTC
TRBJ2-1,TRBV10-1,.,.,CASSDANEQFF,TGCGCCAGCAGTGACGCAAATGAGCAGTTCTTC
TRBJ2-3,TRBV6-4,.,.,CASSDRGSPGPQYF,TGTGCCAGCAGTGACCGCGGATCCCCGGGCCCACAGTATTTT
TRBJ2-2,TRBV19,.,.,CASSTAVWGTGELFF,TGTGCCAGTAGTACAGCGGTTTGGGGCACCGGGGAGCTGTTTTTT
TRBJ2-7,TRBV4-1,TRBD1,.,CASSQVTGGYEQYF,TGCGCCAGCAGCCAAGTAACAGGGGGCTACGAGCAGTACTTC
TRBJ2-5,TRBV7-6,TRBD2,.,CASSHAGTSGPLGQETQYF,TGTGCCAGCAGCCACGCTGGGACTAGCGGGCCCCTGGGCCAAGAGACCCAGTACTTC
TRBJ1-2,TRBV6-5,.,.,CASRPTGFGGYTF,TGTGCCAGCAGACCTACAGGGTTCGGTGGCTACACCTTC
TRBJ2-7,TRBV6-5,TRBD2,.,CASSLRDYYEQYF,TGTGCCAGCAGTCTCCGGGACTACTACGAGCAGTACTTC
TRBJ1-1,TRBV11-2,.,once,CASSLVGGEAFF,TGTGCCAGCAGCTTAGTGGGCGGCGAGGCTTTCTTT
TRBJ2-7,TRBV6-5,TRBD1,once,CASIGTGTYEQYF,TGTGCCAGCATTGGGACAGGAACCTACGAGCAGTACTTC
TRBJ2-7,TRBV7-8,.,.,CASSLVKGGQYF,TGTGCCAGCAGCTTAGTCAAAGGGGGGCAGTACTTC
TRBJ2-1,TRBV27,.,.,CASSPQASSYNEQFF,TGTGCCAGCAGTCCCCAAGCGAGCTCCTACAATGAGCAGTTCTTC